This T cell receptor (beta chain) was retrieved from a study of blood T cell repertoires in COVID-19. Study context: Samples taken during acute and convalescent COVID-19 were collected in the United States, Italy and Spain.

Per the original data handling: Amplifying reference gene primers gave estimates of nucleated cell counts. Measured with immunoSEQ multiplex PCR; TCRdb has only the in-frame clones, and not every one. V, J and clone size are those of that table, while D and trimming were read from the DNA. Among 130,000 to 150,000 clones listed, about 90% were seen once. Participants spanned ages about 18 to 95 years and resided in about two dozen US areas. Cohort 3 recovered donors had two negative PCRs, clearance, or symptom resolution. Losses at the gene ends were 2 bases for V and 5 bases for J; bases not matched to a gene: 10. The CDR3 covers 16 residues. Germline V lookup: CDR1 MDHEN, CDR2 SYDVKM.

This receptor was obtained from a man aged 60 to 69 who had recovered from COVID-19. Sequenced material: PBMCs or T cells enriched from blood (not recorded which). The chain links TRBV28 to TRBJ2-3; TRBD2 matches 7 bases. Here the CDR3 reads CASSLETRGYRDTQYF. The CDR3 DNA reads as TGTGCCAGCAGTTTAGAAACGCGGGGGTATCGAGATACGCAGTATTTT. Variable domain in full (rest from reference TRBV28 and TRBJ2-3): DVKVTQSSRYLVKRTGEKVFLECVQDMDHENMFWYRQDPGLGLRLIYFSYDVKMKEKGDIPEGYSVSREKKERFSLILESASTNQTSMYLCASSLETRGYRDTQYFGPGTRLTVL.